The source of this T cell receptor (beta chain) is a study of shared clonotypes between healthy human individuals. Study results and caveats: Sorted-subset sequencing was shown by rarefaction to be incomplete despite large depth. Only a few donors were included, so the genetic and exposure-history diversity represented was limited.

The naive CD8 population came from CD45RO-negative cells selected for CCR7, without terminally differentiated effector memory CD45RA+ cells. The germline V gene encodes CDR1 KGHSH and CDR2 LQKENI. With 5 bases clipped from V and 6 bases from J, the junction kept 13 bases outside the gene matches. The CDR3 runs 16 residues. Notes on this clone: The antigen is not known.

This table comes from immunoSEQ multiplex PCR, and its TCRdb copy is limited to in-frame clones, with some not included. The profile shows 760,000 or so clones, just over 95% of them singletons. The specimen sequenced was naive CD8+ T cells sorted from blood. The source of this sequence is a man younger than 45 in good health. The rearrangement joins TRBV18 to TRBJ2-7; TRBD2 aligns across 10 bases. The CDR3 DNA reads as TGTGCCAGCTCATCGGACTTCGGGACTAGCGAAAGCGAGCAGTACTTC. Encoded protein: CASSSDFGTSESEQYF. Variable domain in full (rest from reference TRBV18 and TRBJ2-7): NAGVMQNPRHLVRRRGQEARLRCSPMKGHSHVYWYRQLPEEGLKFMVYLQKENIIDESGMPKERFSAEFPKEGPSILRIQQVVRGDSAAYFCASSSDFGTSESEQYFGPGTRLTVT.